This passage covers 31 T cell receptor beta chains from one sample sequenced in a study of cytomegalovirus exposure and HLA in healthy donors. The PCR ran on 60 Vbeta and 13 Jbeta primers. TCRdb keeps only in-frame clones here, not all; method: immunoSEQ multiplex PCR. The top ten clones hold around 8.6% of a sample with 240,000 or so clones, about 86% of them seen once. Sequencing input: PBMCs. All receptors come from a woman in her sixties or seventies in good health and CMV-seropositive.

The chain uses TRBV25-1 and TRBJ2-3; 8 bases are shared with TRBD1. Germline CDR1 and CDR2: MGHDK and SYGVNS. V gave up 3 bases and J gave up 7 bases; unmatched junction bases: 9. The CDR3 consists of 15 residues. The CDR3 nucleotides are TGTGCCAGCAGTGACAGGGGGCTCGCCATCAATACGCAGTATTTT. This sequence encodes CASSDRGLAINTQYF.

This clone was recorded once. This chain connects TRBV19 to TRBJ1-3; D is uncertain. The CDR3 runs 12 residues. Germline V gene lookup returns CDR1 LNHDA and CDR2 SQIVND (reference sequence). The V end lost 6 bases, the J end lost 4 bases, and 7 bases lay between the germline ends. The CDR3 coding sequence is TGTGCCAGTAGCCTACAGGGAAACACCATATATTTT. This sequence encodes CASSLQGNTIYF.

V usage is TRBV2 and J usage is TRBJ1-1; TRBD1 aligns across 7 bases. Looked up from germline, CDR1 is SNHLY and CDR2 is FYNNEI. This CDR3 has 14 residues. After removal of 1 base from V and 4 bases from J, the junction contained 3 bases not matched to a gene. CDR3 sequence (DNA): TGTGCCAGCAGTGAAGTGTCAGGGGGCACTGAAGCTTTCTTT. It specifies CASSEVSGGTEAFF.

J is TRBJ2-3 and V is TRBV15; no clear D. The germline V gene has CDR1 LNHNV and CDR2 YYDKDF (reference sequence). The CDR3 is 16 residues long. V lost 0 bases and J 3 bases, leaving 13 bases between the germline ends. In nucleotides, the CDR3 is TGTGCCACCAGCAGAGAGGCTTCCCTTCGTACAGATACGCAGTATTTT. It encodes CATSREASLRTDTQYF.

This chain joins TRBV29-1 and TRBJ2-7; D may be TRBD2 (6 bases). Germline V CDR1 and CDR2: SQVTM, ANQGSEA. This CDR3 comprises 13 residues. Trimming cost V 6 bases and J 4 bases, with 16 bases left between them. CDR3 coding DNA: TGCAGCGTCCTAGGAGGGGTCGATTACGAGCAGTACTTC. It is translated as CSVLGGVDYEQYF.

The chain couples TRBV19 to TRBJ1-1; the match to TRBD1 covers 10 bases. Germline assignment: CDR1 LNHDA and CDR2 SQIVND (reference sequence). Losses at the gene ends were 5 bases for V and 6 bases for J; bases not matched to a gene: 3. The CDR3 runs 13 residues. The CDR3 sequence is CASSHGTGAEAFF. The CDR3 DNA sequence: TGTGCCAGTAGTCATGGGACAGGGGCTGAAGCTTTCTTT.

This clone was picked up a small number of times. The J gene is TRBJ1-5, the V gene TRBV9; 7 bases match TRBD1. V trimming: 0 bases; J trimming: 2 bases; junction bases outside the gene matches: 2. CDR1 is SGDLS, CDR2 YYNGEE, per germline. This CDR3 region has 15 residues. The CDR3 loop reads CASSVGGTGNQPQHF. For the CDR3, the DNA is TGTGCCAGCAGCGTAGGAGGGACAGGCAATCAGCCCCAGCATTTT.

The rearrangement joins TRBV5-1 to TRBJ2-5; possibly TRBD2 for D (6 bases). CDR1 SGHRS and CDR2 YFSETQ come from the germline V gene. V dropped 0 bases and J dropped 5 bases, with 14 bases sitting between them. The CDR3 sequence is 15 residues long. The CDR3 reads CASSLVLAGRETQYF. The CDR3 region has the DNA TGCGCCAGCAGCTTGGTACTAGCAGGGCGGGAGACCCAGTACTTC.

There are a few counts of this clone. This chain joins TRBV5-1 and TRBJ1-2, with D hard to call. Germline V CDR1 and CDR2: SGHRS, YFSETQ. This CDR3 region has 15 residues. The V end was cut by 0 bases, the J end by 5 bases, with 14 bases between. The CDR3 sequence is CASSLVTGKEYGYTF. Here the CDR3 DNA reads TGCGCCAGCAGCTTGGTTACGGGGAAAGAATATGGCTACACCTTC.

This clone was recorded only once. The V gene is TRBV5-1, the J gene TRBJ2-7; 8 bases fit TRBD1. V lost 3 bases, J lost 2 bases, and 4 bases stayed unmatched. The germline V gene encodes CDR1 SGHRS and CDR2 YFSETQ. The CDR3 runs 14 residues. The CDR3 spells CASSYGTGPYEQYF. For the CDR3, the DNA is TGCGCCAGCAGCTACGGGACAGGACCCTACGAGCAGTACTTC.

This clone was seen a single time. The chain employs TRBV11-1 and TRBJ2-7; D call uncertain. Germline-derived CDR1 and CDR2 are SGHAT and FQDESV (reference sequence). This CDR3 contains 12 residues. Between the trimmed V and J ends, which lost 5 bases and 2 bases, there was a span of 7 bases. CDR3 protein: CASSPETYEQYF. Here the CDR3 DNA reads TGTGCCAGCAGCCCCGAGACCTACGAGCAGTACTTC.

The rearrangement links TRBV28 to TRBJ2-5, with a tentative D call TRBD1 (6 bases). Germline V gene lookup returns CDR1 MDHEN and CDR2 SYDVKM. The CDR3 is 16 residues long. V lost 6 bases and J 2 bases, leaving 19 bases between the germline ends. The CDR3 protein is CASSPGGGSTQETQYF. Written as DNA, the CDR3 is TGTGCCAGCAGCCCTGGGGGCGGCTCAACGCAAGAGACCCAGTACTTC.

This chain links TRBV5-1 with TRBJ1-5; 8 bases align to TRBD1. Germline loops: CDR1 SGHRS, CDR2 YFSETQ. CDR3 size: 15 residues. V was clipped by 0 bases and J by 6 bases; unmatched bases: 5. CDR3 amino acids: CASSLDGQGSQPQHF. The CDR3 DNA sequence: TGCGCCAGCAGCTTGGATGGACAGGGTAGTCAGCCCCAGCATTTT.

This chain uses TRBV5-5 with TRBJ2-7; tentatively, D is TRBD1 (6 bases). Germline CDR1 is SGHKS and CDR2 is YYEKEE (reference sequence). CDR3 length: 14 residues. The V end lost 5 bases, the J end lost 3 bases, and 15 bases lay between the germline ends. The CDR3: CASSNSGRGYEQYF. The CDR3 DNA reads as TGTGCCAGCAGTAACTCCGGCAGGGGCTACGAGCAGTACTTC.

This clone was observed once. V gene TRBV5-4 combines with J gene TRBJ2-1, with 8 bases identical to TRBD2. There are 15 residues in the CDR3. V shed 0 bases and J 11 bases; nucleotides not matched to a gene: 10. From germline, CDR1 is SGHNT and CDR2 YYREEE (reference sequence). CDR3 in DNA: TGTGCCAGCAGCTTGGAGACTAGCGTTACGGTGAAGCAGTTCTTC. Encoded protein: CASSLETSVTVKQFF.

This clone was detected once. This rearrangement joins TRBV4-1 to TRBJ2-1; 13 bases map to TRBD2. Germline assignment: CDR1 MGHRA and CDR2 YSYEKL. The V segment lost 2 bases and the J segment 10 bases; nucleotides outside the gene matches: 8. The CDR3 totals 16 residues. Here the CDR3 DNA reads TGCGCCAGCAGCCAACCCACTAGCGGGAGGGCGAGGGAGCAGTTCTTC. It is translated as CASSQPTSGRAREQFF.

This clone appeared a single time. The rearrangement joins TRBV6-4 to TRBJ1-6, with 8 bases aligning to TRBD1. J gave up 0 bases and V 6 bases, and 1 base lay outside the gene matches. CDR1 and CDR2 from the germline V gene are MRHNA and SNTAGT. This CDR3 has 15 amino acids. The CDR3 bases are TGTGCCAGCAGCCAGGGGGCCTCCTATAATTCACCCCTCCACTTT. Translation gives CASSQGASYNSPLHF.

The chain is built from TRBV5-6 and TRBJ2-7; possibly TRBD1 for D (6 bases). The CDR3 consists of 15 residues. CDR1 and CDR2 (germline): SGHDT, YYEEEE. Deletions cut 2 bases from V and 3 bases from J, with 15 bases between. The DNA of the CDR3 is TGTGCCAGCAGCTTAGGTGGGGGCGGAATCTACGAGCAGTACTTC. As protein: CASSLGGGGIYEQYF.

Remarks on this clone: Sequence at one end of the junction differs from germline and may be a read error. The gene calls are TRBV30 and TRBJ2-2, with a tentative D call TRBD1 (6 bases). The CDR3 loop spans 22 amino acids. Per germline, CDR1 GTSNPN and CDR2 SVGIG (reference sequence). CDR3 loop: CAWNKGTWGHPQIGGPTGELFF. Here the CDR3 DNA reads TGTGCTTGGAATAAGGGGACCTGGGGACATCCGCAGATTGGGGGCCCCACCGGGGAGCTGTTTTTT.

The chain recombines TRBV5-6 with TRBJ2-1; TRBD2 matches 9 bases. The CDR3 consists of 15 residues. Trimming at V came to 6 bases and at J to 9 bases, leaving 13 bases not matched to a gene. Per the germline V gene, CDR1 is SGHDT and CDR2 is YYEEEE. The CDR3 DNA reads as TGTGCCAGCACCCCGGTGGCGGGAGGGCCTGGTGAGCAGTTCTTC. Its translation: CASTPVAGGPGEQFF.

A few counts support this clone. The J gene is TRBJ1-4, the V gene TRBV5-8; D ambiguous. This CDR3 contains 14 residues. The ends were cut back, 0 bases at V and 4 bases at J, with 7 bases in the middle. Per germline, CDR1 SGHTS and CDR2 YDEGEE. DNA for the CDR3: TGTGCCAGCAGCTTGGGGGCCCTTAATGAAAAACTGTTTTTT. Encoded protein: CASSLGALNEKLFF.

V is TRBV5-5 and J is TRBJ1-2; D may be TRBD1 (6 bases). Germline-derived CDR1 and CDR2 are SGHKS and YYEKEE (reference sequence). The ends were cut back, 0 bases at V and 4 bases at J, with 13 bases in the middle. CDR3 length equals 15 residues. In nucleotides, the CDR3 is TGTGCCAGCAGCTTGGGTGCAGGGGAACCCTATGGCTACACCTTC. Encoded protein: CASSLGAGEPYGYTF.

CDR3 amino acids: CASSLSGTVLSEQFF. Here the CDR3 DNA reads TGTGCCAGTAGTCTTAGCGGGACAGTTCTCAGTGAGCAGTTCTTC. J is TRBJ2-1 and V is TRBV19, with a possible D match to TRBD2 (8 bases). This CDR3 has 15 residues. V was trimmed by 5 bases and J by 9 bases, leaving 20 bases between them. The germline CDR1 and CDR2 sequences are LNHDA and SQIVND (reference sequence).

This clone has only a few counts. The CDR3 bases are TGTGCCAGTAGTATCATTCGGGCGGGAGGAAGGGGAGATACGCAGTATTTT. Residues: CASSIIRAGGRGDTQYF. V is TRBV19 and J is TRBJ2-3, with TRBD2 matching over 8 bases. Trimming at V came to 3 bases and at J to 5 bases, leaving 13 bases not matched to a gene. The CDR3 has 17 amino acids. Germline values: CDR1 LNHDA, CDR2 SQIVND (reference sequence).

As concerns this clone: One end of the junction varies from germline; a read error may be responsible. V and J are TRBV10-1 and TRBJ2-1; 8 nucleotides align to TRBD2. In germline, CDR1 is WNHNN, CDR2 SYGVQD (reference sequence). The CDR3 is 14 residues long. The CDR3 coding sequence is TGCGCCAGCTCGGGCGGGGGGCCGGACAACGAGCAGTTCTTC. Amino acids: CASSGGGPDNEQFF.

This chain connects TRBV4-2 to TRBJ2-3; tentatively, D is TRBD1 (6 bases). The germline V gene has CDR1 LGHNA and CDR2 YNFKEQ. Trimming pared 0 bases from V and 2 bases from J, leaving 9 bases between. The CDR3 has 15 residues. DNA of the CDR3: TGTGCCAGCAGCCAAGACAGGGGATACACAGATACGCAGTATTTT. Translation: CASSQDRGYTDTQYF.

This sequence joins TRBV30 and TRBJ1-1; TRBD1 matches 9 bases. CDR3 length: 15 amino acids. V shed 2 bases and J 1 base; nucleotides not matched to a gene: 5. CDR1 is GTSNPN and CDR2 is SVGIG in the germline V gene (reference sequence). CDR3 coding DNA: TGTGCCTGGAGTAAGACGGACAGGGGGAACACTGAAGCTTTCTTT. Protein product: CAWSKTDRGNTEAFF.

The rearrangement joins TRBV7-9 to TRBJ2-7; the D is unclear. Per the germline V gene, CDR1 is SEHNR and CDR2 is FQNEAQ (reference sequence). The germline V and J ends were trimmed by 4 bases and 3 bases, with 7 bases remaining between them. The CDR3 is made up of 12 amino acids. The CDR3 spells CASSSLRYEQYF. CDR3 DNA sequence: TGTGCCAGCAGCTCCCTACGCTACGAGCAGTACTTC.

This chain links TRBV28 with TRBJ1-3, with TRBD1 matching over 7 bases. V was pared by 4 bases and J by 3 bases, with 9 bases of the junction left unmatched. The CDR3 contains 16 residues. Germline assignment: CDR1 MDHEN and CDR2 SYDVKM. In nucleotides, the CDR3 is TGTGCCAGCAGTTCCCCTCGACAGGGAGTTGGAAACACCATATATTTT. Protein product: CASSSPRQGVGNTIYF.

V gene TRBV28 combines with J gene TRBJ1-5; D is uncertain. The V and J ends lost 9 bases and 5 bases respectively, with 20 bases between them. This CDR3 contains 15 residues. In germline, CDR1 is MDHEN, CDR2 SYDVKM. The CDR3 protein is CASLPGLEPHQPQHF. CDR3 coding DNA: TGTGCCAGTCTACCCGGACTGGAGCCGCATCAGCCCCAGCATTTT.

The chain uses TRBV6-4 and TRBJ2-2; D might be TRBD1 (5 bases). The CDR3 runs to 15 residues. Germline CDR1 is MRHNA and CDR2 is SNTAGT. V was trimmed by 6 bases and J by 3 bases, leaving 14 bases between them. CDR3 bases: TGTGCCAGCAGAGGGGCAGACTTATACACCGGGGAGCTGTTTTTT. Translating it yields CASRGADLYTGELFF.